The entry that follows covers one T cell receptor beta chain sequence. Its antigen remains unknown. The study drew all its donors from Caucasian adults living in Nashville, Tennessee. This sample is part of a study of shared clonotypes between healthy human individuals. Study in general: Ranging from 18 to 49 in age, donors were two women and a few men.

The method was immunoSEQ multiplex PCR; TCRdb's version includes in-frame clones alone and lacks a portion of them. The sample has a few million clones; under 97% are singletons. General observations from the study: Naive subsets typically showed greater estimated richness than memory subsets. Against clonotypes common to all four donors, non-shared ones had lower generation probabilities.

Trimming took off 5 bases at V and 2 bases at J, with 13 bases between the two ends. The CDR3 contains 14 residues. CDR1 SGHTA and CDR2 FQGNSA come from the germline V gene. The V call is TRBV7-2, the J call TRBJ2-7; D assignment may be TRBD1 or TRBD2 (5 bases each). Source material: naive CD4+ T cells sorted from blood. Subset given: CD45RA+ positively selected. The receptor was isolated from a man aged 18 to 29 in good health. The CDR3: CASSRGAGTYEQYF. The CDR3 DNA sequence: TGTGCCAGCAGCCGAGGGGCAGGGACCTACGAGCAGTACTTC. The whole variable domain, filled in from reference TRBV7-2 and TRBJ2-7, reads GAGVSQSPSNKVTEKGKDVELRCDPISGHTALYWYRQSLGQGLEFLIYFQGNSAPDKSGLPSDRFSAERTGGSVSTLTIQRTQQEDSAVYLCASSRGAGTYEQYFGPGTRLTVT.